Here is one T cell receptor beta chain with its context. What it binds is not known. In germline, CDR1 is MNHEY, CDR2 SMNVEV (reference sequence). V shed 2 bases and J shed 4 bases, with 14 bases lying between them. This CDR3 contains 15 residues. Sequencing used immunoSEQ multiplex PCR; TCRdb keeps in-frame clones, though not all of them. The table lists about 180,000 clones, 85% of them singletons. The data are from a study of cytomegalovirus exposure and HLA in healthy donors. General study findings and limits: Despite most TCR sequences being rare, some public TCRs occurred in many donors. Some TCR beta chains (approximately 180 of them) were listed as cytomegalovirus-associated.

V is TRBV27 and J is TRBJ1-2; possible D gene TRBD1, 6 bases. Sequencing was done on a sample of PBMCs. This receptor was identified in a man aged 18 to 30 in good health and CMV-seropositive. The CDR3 nucleotides are TGTGCCAGCAGTTTAGCAGGGGCGATGATCTATGGCTACACCTTC. As protein: CASSLAGAMIYGYTF.